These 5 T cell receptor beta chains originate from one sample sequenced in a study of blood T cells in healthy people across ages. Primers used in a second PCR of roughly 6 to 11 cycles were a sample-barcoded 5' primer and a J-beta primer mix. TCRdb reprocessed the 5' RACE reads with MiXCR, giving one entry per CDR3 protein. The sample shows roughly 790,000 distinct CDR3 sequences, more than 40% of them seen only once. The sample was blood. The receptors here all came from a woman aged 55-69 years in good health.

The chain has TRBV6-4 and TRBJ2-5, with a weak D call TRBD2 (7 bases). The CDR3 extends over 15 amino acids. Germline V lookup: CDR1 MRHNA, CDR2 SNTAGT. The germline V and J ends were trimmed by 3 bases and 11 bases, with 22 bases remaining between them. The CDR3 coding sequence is TGTGCCAGCAGTGAAGGGGGGGGGGCCATCGATGAGCAGTACTTC. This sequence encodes CASSEGGGAIDEQYF.

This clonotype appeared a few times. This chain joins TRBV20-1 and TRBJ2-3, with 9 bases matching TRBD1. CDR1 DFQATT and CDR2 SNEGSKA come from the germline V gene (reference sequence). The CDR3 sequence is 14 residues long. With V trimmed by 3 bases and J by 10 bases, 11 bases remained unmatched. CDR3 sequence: CSARGQGQSNAQYF. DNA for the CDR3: TGCAGTGCTAGGGGACAGGGTCAAAGTAATGCGCAGTATTTT.

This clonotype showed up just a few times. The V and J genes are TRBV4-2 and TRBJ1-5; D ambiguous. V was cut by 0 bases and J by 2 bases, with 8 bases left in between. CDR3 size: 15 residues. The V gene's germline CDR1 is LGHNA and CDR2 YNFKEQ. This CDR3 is CASSQERGGNQPQHF. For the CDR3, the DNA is TGTGCCAGCAGCCAAGAGCGGGGTGGCAATCAGCCCCAGCATTTT.

CDR3 bases: TGTGCCAGCAGTTACTCACACAGTGCCTACGAGCAGTACTTC. Translated: CASSYSHSAYEQYF. The chain is built from TRBV6-2 or TRBV6-3 and TRBJ2-7; D is ambiguous. The germline gives CDR1 MNHEY, CDR2 SVGEGT. V was clipped by 0 bases and J by 2 bases, with 8 bases between them. The CDR3 loop spans 14 amino acids.

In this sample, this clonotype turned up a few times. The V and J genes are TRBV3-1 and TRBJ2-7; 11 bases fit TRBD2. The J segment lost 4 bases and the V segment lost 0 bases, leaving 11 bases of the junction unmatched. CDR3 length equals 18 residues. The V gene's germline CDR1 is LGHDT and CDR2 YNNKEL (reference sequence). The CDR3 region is CASSQEMLAGGLRYEQYF. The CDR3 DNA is TGTGCCAGCAGCCAAGAAATGTTAGCGGGGGGGTTAAGGTACGAGCAGTACTTC.